Sequencing of this T cell receptor (beta chain) was carried out in a study of blood T cell repertoires in COVID-19 (dated by TCRdb to the early 2020s). Regarding the complete study: The collaborator samples originated in the United States, Italy and Spain and spanned the acute and convalescent phases of COVID-19. The material from the prospective study consisted of cDNA or gDNA derived from T cells, B-cell-depleted T cells, or PBMCs. A freely available public database, intended as a resource for researchers studying the immune response to SARS-CoV-2, is where the repertoires were released. Subjects who had been exposed to COVID-19, were actively infected with it, or had recovered from it provided the deeply sampled blood TCRbeta repertoires that made up the dataset. Samples were obtained from the ongoing ImmuneRACE study (first 160 participants) and from about 1,300 subjects provided by 6 global collaborators. Where available, HLA class I and class II types were taken from metadata supplied by the sample provider and were not determined by assay-based typing. Sample metadata almost always included a de-identified subject ID, COVID-19 status, age in years and sex. What the authors observed across the whole study: The quantity of clinical and demographic metadata differed by source and by participant and was supplied without curation.

Whole blood was collected in K2EDTA tubes by collaborating institutions according to the institutions' own protocols. For TCRbeta analysis, collaborators shipped samples as frozen whole blood, isolated PBMCs, or DNA extracted from either of those sample types. From the cysteine up to the phenylalanine, the CDR3 has a length of 16 residues. The DNA shown is the 48-base CDR3, in frame from base 1. V is cut back by 3 bases and J by 4 bases, with 7 bases in the junction unmatched. Based on the germline V gene, the CDR1 and CDR2 sequences are KGHSH and LQKENI. In the case of this clone: The antigen it recognizes is unknown. No much larger clonotype is one base removed from it; base qualities were not supplied.

TCRbeta CDR3 regions were amplified from genomic DNA using the immunoSEQ Assay, a bias-controlled multiplex PCR. Regarding the original processing steps: Within the assay, amplification of reference gene primers was used to estimate how many nucleated cells each sample contained. To quantify the absolute abundance of each unique TCRbeta CDR3 rearrangement, sequence reads were collapsed and filtered. For each sample, productive Simpson clonality was calculated as the square root of Simpson's diversity index over productive rearrangements. TCRdb re-hosts the immuneACCESS table, in-frame sequences only. Its copies lack some clones; in the studies checked, an unresolved V gene accounts for under half of them, and the cause for the rest is not known. V and J calls and clone size follow that table, whereas D and trimming were derived from the DNA. Counted in this sample were about 280,000 clones; around 86% of them appeared once. The top ten constitute 2.2% of the sample.

The receptor was isolated from a man between 50 and 59 years old with acute or convalescent COVID-19. The chain is assembled from TRBV18 and TRBJ2-2; the junction holds 8 bases that match TRBD2. The sample was peripheral blood. This receptor has the CDR3 CASSPVGGASTGELFF. The bases are TGTGCCAGCTCACCCGTCGGGGGGGCAAGCACCGGGGAGCTGTTTTTT.